Here is one T cell receptor beta chain with its context. Germline trimming cut 4 bases from V and 3 bases from J; bases unmatched to any gene: 10. Germline assignment: CDR1 LNHDA and CDR2 SQIVND (reference sequence). This CDR3 region has 16 residues. The data are from a study of T cell responses to AZD1222 COVID-19 vaccine. Some clones are missing from TCRdb's copy, which holds only in-frame ones; the method was immunoSEQ multiplex PCR. Counted here are 130,000 or so clones, 85% to 90% occurring once; the ten biggest clones make up approximately 12%. This TCR was recovered from an adult in good health. The rearrangement links TRBV19 to TRBJ1-2, with 8 bases aligning to TRBD1. This sample comprised peripheral blood, obtained on day 0 of MenACWY control vaccination. The CDR3 reads CASSKTWTGSDYGYTF. In DNA form, the CDR3 reads TGTGCCAGTAGTAAAACCTGGACAGGGTCAGACTATGGCTACACCTTC.